The 27 T cell receptor beta chains in this list originate from one sample, sequenced in a study of identical twins. Each CDR3 protein gets one entry after TCRdb re-called the 5' RACE reads with MiXCR. This sample yields hundreds of thousands of distinct CDR3 sequences, of which approximately 9% are seen a single time; 0.98% belongs to the top ten. This sample also belongs to another study, concerning yellow fever vaccine responses in identical twins.

Sequenced: PBMCs. The origin of the receptors is a woman under 30 in good health.

This clonotype was seen a handful of times. The chain joins TRBV7-2 to TRBJ2-2, with D possibly being TRBD1 (6 bases). Between the trimmed V and J ends, which lost 4 bases and 9 bases, there was a span of 12 bases. The germline CDR1 and CDR2 sequences are SGHTA and FQGNSA. The CDR3 runs to 13 residues. The CDR3 sequence: CASSSGTLRELFF. CDR3 nucleotide sequence: TGTGCCAGCAGCTCTGGGACATTGCGGGAGCTGTTTTTT.

This clonotype was counted only a few times. The V gene is TRBV6-1, the J gene TRBJ2-7; tentative D call: TRBD2 (6 bases). Trimming removed 6 bases at V and 4 bases at J, with 13 bases between. Germline values: CDR1 MNHNS, CDR2 SASEGT. This CDR3 is built from 13 residues. CDR3 region: CASRLRRGYEQYF. The CDR3 nucleotides are TGTGCCAGCAGACTCAGGCGGGGTTACGAGCAGTACTTC.

This clonotype was seen a few times. The chain has TRBV11-2 and TRBJ1-1; D gene ambiguous. Germline loops: CDR1 SGHAT, CDR2 FQNNGV. V was pared by 5 bases and J by 6 bases, with 13 bases between. The CDR3 is 13 amino acids. CDR3 coding DNA: TGTGCCAGCAGCGCAACAAGCCGGGCTGAAGCTTTCTTT. The encoded protein is CASSATSRAEAFF. Full variable domain (missing parts from reference TRBV11-2 and TRBJ1-1): EAGVAQSPRYKIIEKRQSVAFWCNPISGHATLYWYQQILGQGPKLLIQFQNNGVVDDSQLPKDRFSAERLKGVDSTLKIQPAKLEDSAVYLCASSATSRAEAFFGQGTRLTVV.

Ten or more counts support this clonotype. V and J are TRBV6-2 or TRBV6-3 and TRBJ2-1; D is ambiguous. Germline lookup yields CDR1 MNHEY and CDR2 SVGEGT. This CDR3 spans 13 amino acids. Trimming stripped 5 bases from V and 4 bases from J, with 9 bases between. CDR3 coding DNA: TGTGCCAGCAGTACGACTCAATACAATGAGCAGTTCTTC. This translates into CASSTTQYNEQFF.

This clonotype was counted a few times. The rearrangement uses TRBV5-1 and TRBJ2-1; TRBD1 matches 11 bases. The CDR3 runs 14 residues. Germline V lookup: CDR1 SGHRS, CDR2 YFSETQ. Unmatched junction bases numbered 4, after V lost 4 bases and J lost 7 bases. The CDR3 reads CASSVGTGGNEQFF. Here the CDR3 DNA reads TGCGCCAGCAGCGTAGGGACAGGGGGAAATGAGCAGTTCTTC.

The gene calls are TRBV20-1 and TRBJ2-2; 8 positions agree with TRBD2. This CDR3 is built from 15 residues. Germline V gene data show CDR1 as DFQATT and CDR2 as SNEGSKA (reference sequence). In DNA, the CDR3 is TGCAGCGCCCCTATCGGGGGGGCGGCGGCCGGGGAGCTGTTTTTT. It yields the protein CSAPIGGAAAGELFF.

This clonotype was detected only a few times. The rearrangement links TRBV6-2 or TRBV6-3 to TRBJ1-2; D uncertain. The ends were cut back, 4 bases at V and 0 bases at J, with 9 bases in the middle. Germline V gene lookup returns CDR1 MNHEY and CDR2 SVGEGT. The CDR3 length is 14 residues. CDR3 protein: CASSSAGPNYGYTF. The CDR3 nucleotides are TGTGCCAGCAGTTCCGCCGGGCCTAACTATGGCTACACCTTC.

This clonotype was seen a few times. The chain is built from TRBV21-1 and TRBJ1-6; the D call of TRBD1 is as the table states it, not checked on the DNA. TRBV21-1 is tagged as a pseudogene. The CDR3 is 16 residues long. CDR3 sequence (DNA): TGTGCCAGCAGCATTGAAACCGGGACGGTATATTCACCCCTCCACTTT. It is translated as CASSIETGTVYSPLHF.

This clonotype occurred many times. The genes are TRBV4-3 and TRBJ2-1; 9 nucleotides align to TRBD1. The CDR3 contains 15 residues. With V trimmed by 3 bases and J by 4 bases, 4 bases remained unmatched. The V gene's germline CDR1 is LGHNA and CDR2 YSLEER. CDR3 in DNA: TGCGCCAGCAGCCAGGGGACAGGGCCGTACAATGAGCAGTTCTTC. Protein product: CASSQGTGPYNEQFF.

The chain carries TRBV15 and TRBJ2-7; no reliable D call. V was clipped by 0 bases and J by 3 bases, with 6 bases between them. CDR1 is LNHNV, CDR2 YYDKDF, per germline (reference sequence). The length of the CDR3 is 13 residues. CDR3: CATSREGIYEQYF. DNA for the CDR3: TGTGCCACCAGCAGAGAGGGAATCTACGAGCAGTACTTC.

The chain links TRBV21-1 to TRBJ2-5; the D call TRBD2 from the table was never checked on the DNA. TRBV21-1 is flagged as a pseudogene. There are 20 residues in the CDR3. The CDR3 nucleotides are TGTGCCAGCAGCAAAGGCCCAGGGCCGACCCAACTTACCTTTCAAGAGACCCAGTACTTC. Protein sequence: CASSKGPGPTQLTFQETQYF.

This clonotype appeared a few times. The chain uses TRBV14 and TRBJ2-5, with 12 bases matching TRBD2. With 6 bases clipped from V and 5 bases from J, the junction kept 1 base outside the gene matches. From germline, CDR1 is SGHDN and CDR2 FVKESK. This CDR3 region has 13 residues. The CDR3 here is CASRTSGSETQYF. The CDR3 DNA follows: TGTGCCAGCAGGACTAGCGGGAGTGAGACCCAGTACTTC.

This clonotype was observed at least ten times. CDR3 region: CASSLDKGSAIQYF. CDR3 sequence (DNA): TGTGCCAGCAGCTTAGATAAAGGGTCGGCCATTCAGTACTTC. This sequence joins TRBV7-2 and TRBJ2-4; D gene uncertain. The CDR3 is 14 amino acids. Germline values: CDR1 SGHTA, CDR2 FQGNSA. V was clipped by 1 base and J by 9 bases, with 13 bases between them. The full variable domain, with the rest looked up from reference TRBV7-2 and TRBJ2-4, is GAGVSQSPSNKVTEKGKDVELRCDPISGHTALYWYRQSLGQGLEFLIYFQGNSAPDKSGLPSDRFSAERTGGSVSTLTIQRTQQEDSAVYLCASSLDKGSAIQYFGAGTRLSVL.

As concerns this clonotype: Since a much larger clone is just one base distant, this may be a read error. The V and J genes are TRBV12-3 or TRBV12-4 and TRBJ2-1; 13 bases fit TRBD2. The CDR3 consists of 16 residues. V shed 6 bases, J shed 6 bases, and the junction held 8 bases outside the gene matches. DNA of the CDR3: TGTGCCAGCAGCCCCGGGACTAGCGGGAACTGCAATGAGCAGTTCTTC. Translation: CASSPGTSGNCNEQFF.

This chain joins TRBV7-2 and TRBJ2-2; 7 bases map to TRBD1. CDR1 SGHTA and CDR2 FQGNSA come from the germline V gene. The CDR3 length is 15 residues. V lost 5 bases and J lost 5; bases outside the gene matches: 8. DNA for the CDR3: TGTGCCAGCAGCCTTACAGGGGTCACAACCGGGGAGCTGTTTTTT. This sequence encodes CASSLTGVTTGELFF. The full variable domain, in which reference TRBV7-2 and TRBJ2-2 provide the parts outside the CDR3, is GAGVSQSPSNKVTEKGKDVELRCDPISGHTALYWYRQSLGQGLEFLIYFQGNSAPDKSGLPSDRFSAERTGGSVSTLTIQRTQQEDSAVYLCASSLTGVTTGELFFGEGSRLTVL.

The rearrangement uses TRBV10-2 and TRBJ2-1; 8 nucleotides line up with TRBD2. CDR1 is WSHSY, CDR2 SAAADI, per germline. Unmatched junction bases numbered 6, after V lost 3 bases and J lost 2 bases. The CDR3 has 16 residues. CDR3 DNA: TGCGCCAGCAGTGATCCCCGGGAGGGCGCCTACAATGAGCAGTTCTTC. Amino acid sequence: CASSDPREGAYNEQFF.

The J gene is TRBJ2-1, the V gene TRBV7-2, with D maybe TRBD2 (6 bases). Trimming pared 5 bases from V and 0 bases from J, leaving 11 bases between. The germline V gene encodes CDR1 SGHTA and CDR2 FQGNSA. CDR3 length: 15 residues. CDR3 sequence: CASSRDFASYNEQFF. The CDR3, as DNA: TGTGCCAGCAGCCGGGACTTCGCCTCCTACAATGAGCAGTTCTTC.

This chain uses TRBV12-3 or TRBV12-4 with TRBJ2-5; D might be TRBD1 (5 bases). This CDR3 region has 16 residues. Trimming took 1 base from V and 4 from J, leaving 16 bases between them. CDR3 residues: CASSLGVREGRETQYF. CDR3 nucleotide sequence: TGTGCCAGCAGTTTAGGAGTCAGGGAAGGGCGAGAGACCCAGTACTTC.

The J gene is TRBJ2-7, the V gene TRBV10-3; D not resolved. CDR1 ENHRY and CDR2 SYGVKD come from the germline V gene. The CDR3 extends over 14 amino acids. V lost 3 bases, J lost 3 bases, and 12 bases lay in between. DNA of the CDR3: TGTGCCATCAGTGAATCGGGTCAGAGCTACGAGCAGTACTTC. Amino acids: CAISESGQSYEQYF.

This clonotype occurred a few times. The rearrangement uses TRBV20-1 and TRBJ2-1, with 12 bases lining up with TRBD2. The junction had 12 bases not matched to a gene; V was cut back by 2 bases and J by 4 bases. CDR3 length: 18 amino acids. In germline, CDR1 is DFQATT, CDR2 SNEGSKA (reference sequence). The CDR3 spells CSARTRTSGRLTYNEQFF. In nucleotides, the CDR3 is TGCAGTGCTAGAACGCGAACTAGCGGGAGGCTTACGTACAATGAGCAGTTCTTC.

The V call is TRBV7-8, the J call TRBJ1-1; perhaps TRBD1 as D (6 bases). V gave up 8 bases and J gave up 1 base, with 14 bases separating them. Per germline, CDR1 SGHVS and CDR2 FQNEAQ. CDR3 length equals 14 residues. CDR3 in DNA: TGTGCCAGCCTCACAGGGTATGGGAACACTGAAGCTTTCTTT. Amino acid sequence: CASLTGYGNTEAFF.

A note on this clonotype: At one end, the junction sequence differs from germline, possibly due to a read error. The V gene is TRBV6-5, the J gene TRBJ2-7; 9 nucleotides agree with TRBD1. This CDR3 is 16 amino acids long. CDR1 is MNHEY, CDR2 SVGAGI, per germline. CDR3 amino acids: CASSYSSALTGGEQCF. CDR3 bases: TGTGCCAGCAGTTACTCGAGTGCGCTCACAGGGGGCGAGCAGTGCTTC.

Many counts were recorded for this clonotype. This rearrangement joins TRBV7-2 to TRBJ2-4, with TRBD1 matching 7 bases. Germline V CDR1 and CDR2: SGHTA, FQGNSA. CDR3 size: 15 residues. After removal of 6 bases from V and 2 bases from J, the junction contained 7 bases not matched to a gene. The CDR3 is CASSNTRGPKNIQYF. The CDR3 region has the DNA TGTGCCAGCAGTAACACAAGGGGGCCCAAAAACATTCAGTACTTC.

In this sample, this clonotype turned up many times. V and J are TRBV29-1 and TRBJ2-3; 8 bases agree with TRBD2. Germline CDR1 reads SQVTM; CDR2 reads ANQGSEA. V was clipped by 5 bases and J by 4 bases; unmatched bases: 17. This CDR3 comprises 17 residues. CDR3 protein: CSVYASTSGDAPDTQYF. The CDR3 DNA follows: TGCAGCGTTTACGCCTCTACTAGCGGAGATGCACCAGATACGCAGTATTTT.

V is TRBV29-1 and J is TRBJ2-1, with 11 bases lining up with TRBD2. The CDR3 length is 17 residues. Trimming removed 1 base from V and 4 bases from J; junction bases left unmatched: 9. Germline CDR1 is SQVTM and CDR2 is ANQGSEA. DNA of the CDR3: TGCAGCGTTGAAGTGTCCGGGACTAGCGGATTTTACAATGAGCAGTTCTTC. Translating gives CSVEVSGTSGFYNEQFF.

J is TRBJ2-7 and V is TRBV12-3 or TRBV12-4; maybe TRBD1 (6 bases). V dropped 6 bases and J dropped 2 bases, with 14 bases sitting between them. There are 14 residues in the CDR3. Here the CDR3 DNA reads TGTGCCAGCAGGCCCACAGGGTTCCCCTACGAGCAGTACTTC. Translation: CASRPTGFPYEQYF.

The chain joins TRBV20-1 to TRBJ1-6, with TRBD1 matching 7 bases. The CDR3 is 15 amino acids. V lost 3 bases to trimming and J lost 10 bases; unmatched junction nucleotides: 12. Germline V lookup: CDR1 DFQATT, CDR2 SNEGSKA (reference sequence). The CDR3 reads CSARETGRERSPLHF. CDR3 DNA sequence: TGCAGTGCTAGGGAGACAGGGCGAGAAAGATCACCCCTCCACTTT.